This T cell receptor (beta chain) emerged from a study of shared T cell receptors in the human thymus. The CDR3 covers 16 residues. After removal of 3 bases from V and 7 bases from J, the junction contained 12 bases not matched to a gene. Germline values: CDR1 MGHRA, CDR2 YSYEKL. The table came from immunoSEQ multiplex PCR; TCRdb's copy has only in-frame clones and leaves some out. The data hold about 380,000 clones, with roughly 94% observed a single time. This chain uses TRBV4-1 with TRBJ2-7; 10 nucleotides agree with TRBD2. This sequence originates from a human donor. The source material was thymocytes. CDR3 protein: CASSHELAGYGGEQYF. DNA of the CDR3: TGCGCCAGCAGCCATGAACTAGCGGGATATGGGGGGGAGCAGTACTTC.